Each of the 9 T cell receptor beta chains below was sequenced from the same sample in a study of PD-L1 blockade in urothelial cancer. The repertoire was sequenced with immunoSEQ multiplex PCR; TCRdb's copy has only in-frame clones and lacks some. The data contain approximately 32,000 clones, 84% of them seen just once; the ten biggest clones take up approximately 28%. This specimen was PBMCs, taken around atezolizumab (anti-PD-L1) treatment. The origin of the receptors is a man aged 55 to 70 with urothelial cancer.

Only a few counts were recorded for this clone. The rearrangement links TRBV5-6 to TRBJ1-1; D unresolved. The V gene lost 2 bases and the J gene lost 0 bases, with 8 bases spanning the gap. The CDR3 loop spans 14 amino acids. Per the germline V gene, CDR1 is SGHDT and CDR2 is YYEEEE. In DNA form, the CDR3 reads TGTGCCAGCAGCTTTTCAGTCGTGAACACTGAAGCTTTCTTT. Translation: CASSFSVVNTEAFF.

The chain employs TRBV6-5 and TRBJ2-2; tentative D call: TRBD1 (6 bases). This CDR3 spans 14 amino acids. Between the trimmed V and J ends, which lost 6 bases and 1 base, there was a span of 9 bases. CDR1 MNHEY and CDR2 SVGAGI come from the germline V gene. CDR3 residues: CASRGAWNTGELFF. The CDR3 DNA follows: TGTGCCAGCAGGGGGGCGTGGAACACCGGGGAGCTGTTTTTT.

This clone was seen only a few times. The gene calls are TRBV9 and TRBJ1-6; 7 nucleotides align to TRBD1. The CDR3 contains 15 residues. The germline V gene encodes CDR1 SGDLS and CDR2 YYNGEE. The J segment lost 10 bases and the V segment lost 1 base, leaving 8 bases of the junction unmatched. In nucleotides, the CDR3 is TGTGCCAGCAGCGTATCCGGGACAGACCCATCACCCCTCCACTTT. It yields the protein CASSVSGTDPSPLHF.

In nucleotides, the CDR3 is TGTGCCAGCTCACCACGGGGGGGGGACACTGAAGCTTTCTTT. Residues: CASSPRGGDTEAFF. The gene calls are TRBV18 and TRBJ1-1; tentatively, D is TRBD1 (5 bases). The CDR3 extends over 14 amino acids. V was cut by 1 base and J by 3 bases, with 9 bases left in between. The germline CDR1 and CDR2 sequences are KGHSH and LQKENI. Supplemented by reference TRBV18 and TRBJ1-1, the full variable domain reads NAGVMQNPRHLVRRRGQEARLRCSPMKGHSHVYWYRQLPEEGLKFMVYLQKENIIDESGMPKERFSAEFPKEGPSILRIQQVVRGDSAAYFCASSPRGGDTEAFFGQGTRLTVV.

The chain couples TRBV2 to TRBJ1-6; tentative D call: TRBD1 (5 bases). The germline V gene has CDR1 SNHLY and CDR2 FYNNEI. Trimming removed 0 bases at V and 8 bases at J, with 14 bases between. This CDR3 is 16 amino acids long. The chain's CDR3 is CASSEATGVWDSPLHF. CDR3 nucleotides: TGTGCCAGCAGTGAAGCGACGGGGGTTTGGGATTCACCCCTCCACTTT.

The V and J genes are TRBV6-5 and TRBJ2-1; no reliable D call. Germline CDR1 and CDR2: MNHEY and SVGAGI. This CDR3 spans 16 amino acids. Trimming took 2 bases from V and 4 from J, leaving 15 bases between them. The chain's CDR3 is CASSYGEGKRYNEQFF. The DNA of the CDR3 is TGTGCCAGCAGTTACGGAGAAGGAAAACGTTACAATGAGCAGTTCTTC.

The genes are TRBV27 and TRBJ1-2, with 8 bases lining up with TRBD1. The CDR3 has 15 amino acids. Trimming removed 6 bases from V and 4 bases from J; junction bases left unmatched: 10. Germline V lookup: CDR1 MNHEY, CDR2 SMNVEV (reference sequence). The CDR3 sequence: CASSPIDRGGYGYTF. CDR3 bases: TGTGCCAGCAGCCCGATCGACAGGGGCGGCTATGGCTACACCTTC.

In regard to this clone: Other nucleotide sequences from this sample produce the same CDR3. The chain carries TRBV5-6 and TRBJ1-5, with 7 bases lining up with TRBD1. V shed 4 bases and J 5 bases; nucleotides not matched to a gene: 3. The CDR3 spans 13 residues. The germline V gene has CDR1 SGHDT and CDR2 YYEEEE. The CDR3 sequence is CASSPQGHQPQHF. DNA of the CDR3: TGTGCCAGCAGCCCACAGGGGCATCAGCCCCAGCATTTT.

J is TRBJ2-1 and V is TRBV5-4; D remains ambiguous. V was shortened by 4 bases and J by 4 bases, with 6 bases between the two germline ends. Germline V CDR1 and CDR2: SGHNT, YYREEE (reference sequence). The CDR3 is 12 residues long. CDR3 loop: CASSEQYNEQFF. In nucleotides, the CDR3 is TGTGCCAGCAGCGAACAATACAATGAGCAGTTCTTC.